A single sample is the source of the 24 T cell receptor beta chains below, sequenced in a study of Graves' ophthalmopathy and Graves' hyperthyroidism. RNA served as the template for amplifying TCR beta CDR3 regions. The workflow started with a first-round RT-PCR run with HTBI primers and then moved on to a second-round multiplex PCR. TCRdb passed the multiplex PCR reads through MiXCR, listing each CDR3 protein once. The table lists 620,000 or so distinct CDR3 sequences, over 20% of them singletons, with approximately 6.9% in the top ten. The sample was peripheral blood. These TCRs come from a woman aged 18-29 years with stable Graves' hyperthyroidism. Some clones in this sample may be carry-over from other donors' samples.

This clonotype has just a few counts. The chain couples TRBV20-1 to TRBJ2-5; 12 bases are shared with TRBD2. Germline trimming cut 3 bases from V and 2 bases from J; bases unmatched to any gene: 7. CDR1 and CDR2 from the germline V gene are DFQATT and SNEGSKA (reference sequence). The CDR3 length is 16 residues. In DNA form, the CDR3 reads TGCAGTGCTAGGGGTCTAGCGGGAGGGAAGCAAGAGACCCAGTACTTC. The encoded protein is CSARGLAGGKQETQYF.

The sample holds many counts of this clonotype. The J gene is TRBJ2-7, the V gene TRBV5-1; D possibly corresponds to TRBD2 (5 bases). V was cut by 4 bases and J by 2 bases, with 10 bases left in between. The CDR3 has 13 amino acids. Germline CDR1 SGHRS, CDR2 YFSETQ. CDR3 sequence (DNA): TGCGCCAGCAGCCACCCGGGAACCTACGAGCAGTACTTC. Residues: CASSHPGTYEQYF.

At least ten counts were recorded for this clonotype. The rearrangement joins TRBV9 to TRBJ1-1, with 9 bases aligning to TRBD1. J lost 1 base, V lost 3 bases, and 7 bases had no gene match. Germline CDR1 SGDLS, CDR2 YYNGEE. This CDR3 region has 16 residues. The CDR3 loop reads CASSAGTGTENTEAFF. The DNA of the CDR3 is TGTGCCAGCAGCGCAGGGACAGGGACAGAGAACACTGAAGCTTTCTTT.

This clonotype turned up a few times. Here the CDR3 DNA reads TGTGCCAGCAGCCGACCTGCGGCGGGAAGGTACGAGCAGTACTTC. It encodes CASSRPAAGRYEQYF. The gene calls are TRBV7-8 and TRBJ2-7; weak D call: TRBD2 (6 bases). This CDR3 is built from 15 residues. The ends were cut back, 5 bases at V and 4 bases at J, with 18 bases in the middle. The germline V gene has CDR1 SGHVS and CDR2 FQNEAQ.

Ten or more counts support this clonotype. The V and J genes are TRBV29-1 and TRBJ2-5, with a possible D match to TRBD1 (5 bases). This CDR3 contains 14 residues. The V end lost 0 bases, the J end lost 2 bases, and 10 bases lay between the germline ends. From germline, CDR1 is SQVTM and CDR2 ANQGSEA. The DNA for the CDR3 is TGCAGCGTTGAAGAACAGGACATACAAGAGACCCAGTACTTC. It translates to CSVEEQDIQETQYF. The full variable domain, its missing parts supplied by reference TRBV29-1 and TRBJ2-5, is SAVISQKPSRDICQRGTSLTIQCQVDSQVTMMFWYRQQPGQSLTLIATANQGSEATYESGFVIDKFPISRPNLTFSTLTVSNMSPEDSSIYLCSVEEQDIQETQYFGPGTRLLVL.

Many counts were recorded for this clonotype. The CDR3 loop reads CASSQVPSGAPSGANVLTF. Written as DNA, the CDR3 is TGTGCCAGCAGCCAAGTCCCTAGCGGGGCCCCCTCTGGGGCCAACGTCCTGACTTTC. The gene calls are TRBV14 and TRBJ2-6, with 9 nucleotides matching TRBD2. CDR3 size: 19 residues. J gave up 0 bases and V 1 base, and 7 bases lay outside the gene matches. Germline loops: CDR1 SGHDN, CDR2 FVKESK.

V gene TRBV6-5 combines with J gene TRBJ1-2, with 9 bases aligning to TRBD1. Germline V gene sequence: CDR1 MNHEY, CDR2 SVGAGI. After removal of 4 bases from V and 5 bases from J, the junction contained 8 bases not matched to a gene. The CDR3 extends over 15 amino acids. The CDR3 sequence: CASSSYRGRAYGYTF. The CDR3 DNA is TGTGCCAGCAGTTCCTACAGGGGGCGCGCGTATGGCTACACCTTC.

This clonotype appeared many times. V usage is TRBV6-2 or TRBV6-3 and J usage is TRBJ1-2; 7 nucleotides match TRBD1. Per the germline V gene, CDR1 is MNHEY and CDR2 is SVGEGT. After removal of 7 bases from V and 5 bases from J, the junction contained 19 bases not matched to a gene. This CDR3 is built from 17 residues. CDR3 region: CASTFTIFGGQSYGYTF. The DNA of the CDR3 is TGTGCCAGCACCTTCACTATTTTCGGGGGACAGTCTTATGGCTACACCTTC.

On this clonotype: A much larger clone lies a single base off, so this may be a read error. This sequence joins TRBV20-1 and TRBJ2-5, with D possibly being TRBD2 (5 bases). The CDR3 is made up of 15 amino acids. The germline V gene encodes CDR1 DFQATT and CDR2 SNEGSKA (reference sequence). V dropped 4 bases and J dropped 5 bases, with 20 bases sitting between them. DNA for the CDR3: TGCAGTGCTACCAAGATACCAGCGGAAGGGGAGACCCAGTACTTC. Translation: CSATKIPAEGETQYF.

This clonotype has just a few counts. The V gene is TRBV29-1, the J gene TRBJ1-1; D is uncertain. Germline V gene lookup returns CDR1 SQVTM and CDR2 ANQGSEA. The germline V and J ends were trimmed by 4 bases and 1 base, with 10 bases remaining between them. The CDR3 extends over 13 amino acids. The CDR3 spells CSVGIPGNTEAFF. The CDR3 DNA follows: TGCAGCGTTGGGATCCCAGGGAACACTGAAGCTTTCTTT.

This clonotype was observed a handful of times. The conserved phenylalanine or tryptophan normally closing the CDR3 is absent here, so this likely arose from a read error. The rearrangement links TRBV30 to TRBJ1-2, with TRBD1 matching over 7 bases. This CDR3 spans 13 amino acids. J lost 8 bases, V lost 1 base, and 7 bases had no gene match. The V gene's germline CDR1 is GTSNPN and CDR2 SVGIG (reference sequence). The CDR3 loop is CAWSAGQAQGYTL. The CDR3, as DNA: TGTGCCTGGAGTGCTGGACAGGCCCAAGGCTACACCCTC.

This clonotype was found many times. The J gene is TRBJ1-5, the V gene TRBV6-5; TRBD1 matches at 12 bases. This CDR3 has 17 residues. The germline CDR1 and CDR2 sequences are MNHEY and SVGAGI. The V and J ends lost 3 bases and 6 bases, in that order; junction bases with no gene match: 9. The CDR3 nucleotides are TGTGCCAGCAGTTATCATGGGGGACAGGGGGCCGGTCAGCCCCAGCATTTT. It codes for CASSYHGGQGAGQPQHF.

In this sample, this clonotype turned up many times. The rearrangement uses TRBV27 and TRBJ1-2, with D unclear. Trimming left V 5 bases short and J 3 bases short, with 25 bases between. Germline V gives CDR1 MNHEY, CDR2 SMNVEV (reference sequence). The CDR3 runs to 18 residues. Here the CDR3 DNA reads TGTGCCAGCAGTCCCACCCGGGCCCTGAGGAGTACGGACTATGGCTACACCTTC. Its translation: CASSPTRALRSTDYGYTF.

This clonotype appeared many times. The chain has TRBV19 and TRBJ1-1, with D hard to call. The germline gives CDR1 LNHDA, CDR2 SQIVND (reference sequence). This CDR3 spans 13 amino acids. V lost 2 bases and J lost 1, with 5 bases in between. Here the CDR3 reads CASSIQENTEAFF. The CDR3 region has the DNA TGTGCCAGTAGTATACAGGAGAACACTGAAGCTTTCTTT.

This clonotype was detected many times. The chain is built from TRBV25-1 and TRBJ1-1; the D is unclear. The CDR3 runs to 14 residues. CDR1 and CDR2 from the germline V gene are MGHDK and SYGVNS. V shed 9 bases and J shed 4 bases, with 18 bases lying between them. The CDR3 DNA follows: TGTGCCAGTACCAACCCCCGAGGAGGCACTGAAGCTTTCTTT. Amino acid sequence: CASTNPRGGTEAFF.

In this sample, this clonotype turned up many times. The chain employs TRBV25-1 and TRBJ1-1, with D possibly matching TRBD1 (5 bases). Looked up from germline, CDR1 is MGHDK and CDR2 is SYGVNS. V gave up 7 bases and J gave up 3 bases, with 9 bases separating them. This CDR3 comprises 12 residues. The CDR3 reads CASTGDDTEAFF. CDR3 coding DNA: TGTGCCAGCACCGGGGACGACACTGAAGCTTTCTTT.

The V and J genes are TRBV20-1 and TRBJ1-3; D possibly corresponds to TRBD1 (5 bases). With 3 bases removed from V and 0 bases from J, the gap between germline ends came to 9 bases. CDR3 length: 14 residues. CDR1 is DFQATT, CDR2 SNEGSKA, per germline (reference sequence). CDR3 sequence: CSASSGTSGNTIYF. In nucleotides, the CDR3 is TGCAGTGCTAGCTCCGGGACCTCTGGAAACACCATATATTTT.

Details on this clonotype: Germline is not matched at one junction end, which may reflect a read error. The V call is TRBV5-1, the J call TRBJ1-6; TRBD1 matches 8 bases. CDR1 is SGHRS, CDR2 YFSETQ, per germline. CDR3 length: 15 residues. The CDR3 spells CASSLAGDRNSPLYF. The DNA for the CDR3 is TGCGCCAGCAGCTTGGCCGGGGACAGGAATTCACCCCTCTACTTT.

This clonotype was found many times. The genes are TRBV6-1 and TRBJ2-7; D unclear. CDR1 and CDR2 from the germline V gene are MNHNS and SASEGT. CDR3 length: 13 amino acids. V lost 7 bases, J lost 3 bases, and 13 bases lay in between. The CDR3 sequence is CASIRTLGYEQYF. The CDR3 nucleotides are TGTGCCAGCATTCGTACCCTCGGCTACGAGCAGTACTTC.

This clonotype was seen at least ten times. This may be a read error: a much more frequent sequence differs by one nucleotide. The chain has TRBV11-2 and TRBJ2-7, with D uncertain. There are 11 residues in the CDR3. Germline-derived CDR1 and CDR2 are SGHAT and FQNNGV. The CDR3 sequence is CASNLQYEQYF. Written as DNA, the CDR3 is TGTGCCAGCAACTTACAGTACGAGCAGTACTTC. Filled out from reference TRBV11-2 and TRBJ2-7, the complete variable domain reads EAGVAQSPRYKIIEKRQSVAFWCNPISGHATLYWYQQILGQGPKLLIQFQNNGVVDDSQLPKDRFSAERLKGVDSTLKIQPAKLEDSAVYLCASNLQYEQYFGPGTRLTVT.

The CDR3 here is CASSTGGTSYEQYF. As DNA, the CDR3 is TGCGCCAGCAGTACGGGAGGCACCTCCTACGAGCAGTACTTC. V and J are TRBV5-1 and TRBJ2-7; 7 bases are a match to TRBD2. There are 14 residues in the CDR3. Germline CDR1 reads SGHRS; CDR2 reads YFSETQ. Trimming removed 5 bases from V and 0 bases from J; junction bases left unmatched: 5. The whole variable domain, filled in from reference TRBV5-1 and TRBJ2-7, reads KAGVTQTPRYLIKTRGQQVTLSCSPISGHRSVSWYQQTPGQGLQFLFEYFSETQRNKGNFPGRFSGRQFSNSRSEMNVSTLELGDSALYLCASSTGGTSYEQYFGPGTRLTVT.

In this sample, this clonotype turned up many times. This sequence joins TRBV2 and TRBJ2-5; 7 nucleotides match TRBD2. Germline CDR1 is SNHLY and CDR2 is FYNNEI. This CDR3 is 16 amino acids long. V gave up 10 bases and J gave up 4 bases; unmatched junction bases: 18. The CDR3, as DNA: TGTGCCACCCACTTGGCCCTACGGGAGGCCGTAGAGACCCAGTACTTC. It specifies CATHLALREAVETQYF.

Comment on this clonotype: Germline and junction disagree at one end, which may indicate a read error. The V gene is TRBV20-1, the J gene TRBJ1-1; 8 nucleotides align to TRBD1. Germline V gene sequence: CDR1 DFQATT, CDR2 SNEGSKA (reference sequence). The length of the CDR3 is 12 residues. The DNA for the CDR3 is TGCAGCTCAGGACAGGGTGACACTGAAGCTTCCTTT. Its protein product is CSSGQGDTEASF.

This clonotype has at least ten counts. The V and J genes are TRBV2 and TRBJ1-1, with D possibly being TRBD1 (5 bases). This CDR3 is 14 amino acids long. Trimming cost V 6 bases and J 3 bases, with 14 bases left between them. Germline V gives CDR1 SNHLY, CDR2 FYNNEI. The CDR3 sequence is CASRRTGTDTEAFF. The CDR3 DNA follows: TGTGCCAGCAGGCGCACCGGGACCGACACTGAAGCTTTCTTT.